Listed below are T cell receptor beta chains from one sample, sequenced in a study. TCRdb redid the calling of the RT-PCR reads with MiXCR, one entry per CDR3 protein. The table has about 680,000 distinct CDR3 sequences, 13% to 15% seen once. Sequenced material: memory CD4+ T cells from blood. Receptor source: a female donor in good health, serving as a healthy control. CDR3s include the opening cysteine and the closing phenylalanine or tryptophan. The order of the fields is V gene, D gene, J gene, clone size, CDR3 protein, CDR3 DNA. The D gene is left open where the match is weak. The size field is filled for only some rows; it gives once, few, many or a size class.

>TRBV27|NA|TRBJ1-6|few
CASRGDSWSYNSPLHF
TGTGCCAGCAGAGGCGACTCTTGGTCCTATAATTCACCCCTCCACTTT
>TRBV28|NA|TRBJ2-6|NA
CATLTAGANVLTF
TGTGCCACATTAACGGCTGGGGCCAACGTCCTGACTTTC
>TRBV7-8|NA|TRBJ1-2|NA
CASSYFGGGGYTF
TGTGCCAGCAGCTACTTTGGGGGGGGAGGCTACACCTTC
>TRBV29-1|NA|TRBJ2-7|many
CSTRDNDYEQYF
TGCAGCACCCGGGATAACGACTACGAGCAGTACTTC
>TRBV20-1|NA|TRBJ1-5|NA
CSAGRGVNQPQHF
TGCAGTGCGGGAAGGGGGGTAAATCAGCCCCAGCATTTT
>TRBV5-1|NA|TRBJ2-5|few
CASTQQEGETQYF
TGCGCCAGCACCCAACAGGAGGGGGAGACCCAGTACTTC
>TRBV3-1|NA|TRBJ2-5|NA
CASSHPVRETQYF
TGTGCCAGCAGCCATCCAGTTCGGGAGACCCAGTACTTC
>TRBV20-1|NA|TRBJ2-1|NA
CSASLGSGYNEQFF
TGCAGTGCTAGTCTCGGTAGCGGATACAATGAGCAGTTCTTC
>TRBV19|TRBD1|TRBJ2-3|NA
CASSISGQHTDTQYF
TGTGCCAGTAGTATTTCGGGACAGCACACAGATACGCAGTATTTT
>TRBV20-1|NA|TRBJ1-3|many
CSAAGISGNTIYF
TGCAGTGCTGCAGGAATCTCTGGAAACACCATATATTTT
>TRBV20-1|TRBD2|TRBJ2-7|few
CSARDSVRLAVPYEQYF
TGCAGTGCTAGAGATTCTGTGCGACTAGCGGTTCCCTACGAGCAGTACTTC
>TRBV29-1|TRBD2|TRBJ2-1|many
CSLTSGSFNEQFF
TGCAGCCTGACTAGCGGGAGTTTCAATGAGCAGTTCTTC
>TRBV5-1|TRBD2|TRBJ2-2|NA
CASGTSGLGAGELFF
TGCGCCAGCGGAACTAGCGGGTTGGGGGCCGGGGAGCTGTTTTTT
>TRBV7-8|NA|TRBJ2-1|many
CASSYSQGEQFF
TGTGCCAGCAGCTATTCTCAGGGTGAGCAGTTCTTC
>TRBV5-1|NA|TRBJ2-7|NA
CASSSAPFGLYEQYF
TGCGCCAGCAGCTCGGCCCCATTCGGCCTTTACGAGCAGTACTTC
>TRBV5-4|TRBD2|TRBJ2-3|NA
CASSLKRGGPDTQYF
TGTGCCAGCAGCTTGAAGCGGGGGGGCCCAGATACGCAGTATTTT
>TRBV19|NA|TRBJ1-1|few
CASSRQVTYAEAFF
TGTGCCAGTAGTAGACAGGTAACCTACGCTGAAGCTTTCTTT
>TRBV5-6|NA|TRBJ1-1|NA
CASRAQLYTEAFF
TGTGCCAGCAGGGCTCAGCTATACACTGAAGCTTTCTTT
>TRBV20-1|NA|TRBJ2-3|few
CSARGIEGLGDTQYF
TGCAGTGCTAGAGGGATAGAGGGGCTCGGCGATACGCAGTATTTT
>TRBV29-1|TRBD2|TRBJ2-3|many
CSVSKREVPGDTQYF
TGCAGCGTTTCTAAGCGGGAGGTACCAGGCGATACGCAGTATTTT
>TRBV24-1|NA|TRBJ2-1|many
CATRGPSSYNEQFF
TGTGCCACCAGAGGACCTAGCTCCTACAATGAGCAGTTCTTC
>TRBV6-1|TRBD1|TRBJ1-2|NA
CASSVQGASGYTF
TGTGCCAGCAGTGTACAGGGGGCGAGTGGCTACACCTTC
>TRBV27|TRBD1|TRBJ2-7|NA
CASSPHIGQTGLRYEQYF
TGTGCCAGCAGTCCTCATATCGGCCAGACAGGGCTGAGGTACGAGCAGTACTTC
>TRBV6-2/TRBV6-3|TRBD1|TRBJ1-5|few
CASSALTGDFNQPQHF
TGTGCCAGCAGCGCGCTTACAGGGGACTTTAATCAGCCCCAGCATTTT
>TRBV5-8|TRBD1|TRBJ1-2|few
CASSSLRDRVGYGYTF
TGTGCCAGCAGCTCCCTGCGGGACAGGGTTGGCTATGGCTACACCTTC
>TRBV27|NA|TRBJ2-7|NA
CASRLKQGFARWEQYF
TGTGCCAGCAGGCTAAAACAGGGATTTGCGAGGTGGGAGCAGTACTTC
>TRBV9|NA|TRBJ1-2|NA
CASSPDSLYGYTF
TGTGCCAGCAGCCCGGACAGCCTCTATGGCTACACCTTC
>TRBV19|NA|TRBJ1-2|NA
CASSRLRRDYGYTF
TGTGCCAGTAGTCGGCTCCGGCGAGACTATGGCTACACCTTC
>TRBV5-1|TRBD1|TRBJ2-5|NA
CASSLGVTGGSRTQYF
TGCGCCAGCAGCTTGGGAGTTACAGGGGGCAGCAGAACCCAGTACTTC
>TRBV28|TRBD1|TRBJ1-1|few
CASSAWTGKGDEDTEAFF
TGTGCCAGCAGTGCTTGGACAGGGAAAGGCGACGAGGACACTGAAGCTTTCTTT
>TRBV20-1|TRBD1|TRBJ1-1|NA
CSARVPTGGSVGTEAFF
TGCAGTGCTAGAGTTCCTACAGGGGGTTCAGTTGGGACTGAAGCTTTCTTT
>TRBV9|NA|TRBJ2-1|many
CASSRGGAILGNEQFF
TGTGCCAGCTCGAGGGGGGGCGCGATATTAGGCAATGAGCAGTTCTTC
>TRBV10-3|NA|TRBJ1-3|NA
CAISERLQAAGNTIYF
TGTGCCATCAGTGAGCGCCTCCAAGCAGCTGGAAACACCATATATTTT
>TRBV6-5|NA|TRBJ1-2|NA
CASSYGLFETF
TGTGCCAGCAGTTACGGCCTTTTCGAGACTTTC
>TRBV18|NA|TRBJ1-1|many
CASSPPSMNTEAFF
TGTGCCAGCTCACCCCCCAGCATGAACACTGAAGCTTTCTTT
>TRBV12-3/TRBV12-4|NA|TRBJ2-7|NA
CASTQIGDDEQYF
TGTGCCAGCACCCAAATAGGGGACGACGAGCAGTACTTC
>TRBV10-3|TRBD1|TRBJ2-3|many
CAISRQGEADTQYF
TGTGCCATCAGTCGACAGGGTGAAGCAGATACGCAGTATTTT
>TRBV20-1|NA|TRBJ2-3|NA
CSASPGFTDTQYF
TGCAGTGCTAGCCCGGGTTTTACAGATACGCAGTATTTT